The 28 T cell receptor beta chains in this list originate from one sample, sequenced in a study of STAT5B mutations in CD4+ large granular lymphocyte leukemia. TCRdb keeps only in-frame clones here, not all; method: immunoSEQ multiplex PCR. The profile shows approximately 30,000 clones, less than 85% of them singletons. The sequenced sample consisted of CD4+ T cells from blood buffy coats. Receptor source: a human donor in good health.

CDR3 amino acids: CASSPGGARSYEQYF. CDR3 sequence (DNA): TGTGCCAGCAGCCCCGGGGGGGCCCGCTCCTACGAGCAGTACTTC. V and J are TRBV7-9 and TRBJ2-7, with 8 bases aligning to TRBD2. V lost 5 bases and J lost 0; bases outside the gene matches: 6. The CDR3 sequence is 15 residues long. CDR1 is SEHNR, CDR2 FQNEAQ, per germline (reference sequence). The variable domain in full, completed from reference TRBV7-9 and TRBJ2-7, reads DTGVSQNPRHKITKRGQNVTFRCDPISEHNRLYWYRQTLGQGPEFLTYFQNEAQLEKSRLLSDRFSAERPKGSFSTLEIQRTEQGDSAMYLCASSPGGARSYEQYFGPGTRLTVT.

V gene TRBV7-2 combines with J gene TRBJ2-1; D gene uncertain. The germline V gene encodes CDR1 SGHTA and CDR2 FQGNSA. The CDR3 runs 16 residues. V lost 7 bases and J 1 base, leaving 17 bases between the germline ends. CDR3 amino acids: CASILLGVSSYNEQFF. CDR3 nucleotides: TGTGCCAGCATTTTGCTTGGCGTCTCGTCCTACAATGAGCAGTTCTTC. Together with reference TRBV7-2 and TRBJ2-1, the CDR3 gives the full variable domain: GAGVSQSPSNKVTEKGKDVELRCDPISGHTALYWYRQSLGQGLEFLIYFQGNSAPDKSGLPSDRFSAERTGGSVSTLTIQRTQQEDSAVYLCASILLGVSSYNEQFFGPGTRLTVL.

This clone occurred once. The chain couples TRBV9 to TRBJ1-4; tentative D call: TRBD1 (5 bases). This CDR3 is built from 16 residues. CDR1 is SGDLS, CDR2 YYNGEE, per germline. V lost 4 bases to trimming and J lost 7 bases, with 20 bases between them. CDR3 sequence (DNA): TGTGCCAGCAGCCCCCGGAGTGGGGGAGAGAGTGAAAAACTGTTTTTT. It is translated as CASSPRSGGESEKLFF.

The sample holds a few counts of this clone. The rearrangement links TRBV6-6 to TRBJ1-5, with D hard to call. This CDR3 has 13 residues. The ends were cut back, 9 bases at V and 0 bases at J, with 9 bases in the middle. Germline assignment: CDR1 MNHNY and CDR2 SVGAGI (reference sequence). CDR3 sequence (DNA): TGTGCCAGTATGTCAGGTAGCAATCAGCCCCAGCATTTT. Its protein product is CASMSGSNQPQHF.

This clone was detected once. This chain links TRBV2 with TRBJ2-3, with D possibly matching TRBD1 (5 bases). The germline CDR1 and CDR2 sequences are SNHLY and FYNNEI. This CDR3 is built from 14 residues. V gave up 4 bases and J gave up 5 bases, with 13 bases separating them. The CDR3 region is CASSVWGAVDTQYF. The CDR3 bases are TGTGCCAGCAGTGTATGGGGCGCCGTAGATACGCAGTATTTT. Full variable domain (rest looked up from reference TRBV2 and TRBJ2-3): EPEVTQTPSHQVTQMGQEVILRCVPISNHLYFYWYRQILGQKVEFLVSFYNNEISEKSEIFDDQFSVERPDGSNFTLKIRSTKLEDSAMYFCASSVWGAVDTQYFGPGTRLTVL.

The V and J genes are TRBV7-2 and TRBJ2-5, with D perhaps TRBD1 or TRBD2 (5 bases each). With the DNA end fitting TRBJ2-7 better, the J assignment may be wrong. The germline V gene has CDR1 SGHTA and CDR2 FQGNSA. CDR3 length: 12 residues. In nucleotides, the CDR3 is TGTGCCAGCAGCCCCGTGGGGGTCGAGCAGTACTTC. This gives the protein CASSPVGVEQYF.

V is TRBV6-1 and J is TRBJ2-3; TRBD2 aligns across 10 bases. The CDR3 is 16 residues long. Germline V gives CDR1 MNHNS, CDR2 SASEGT. After removal of 4 bases from V and 2 bases from J, the junction contained 6 bases not matched to a gene. The CDR3 DNA reads TGTGCCAGCAGTGTCTTACTAGCGGGGTCCACAGATACGCAGTATTTT. This encodes CASSVLLAGSTDTQYF.

This sequence joins TRBV7-2 and TRBJ1-1; D unresolved. The CDR3 loop spans 11 amino acids. Trimming cost V 8 bases and J 7 bases, with 11 bases left between them. Germline CDR1 reads SGHTA; CDR2 reads FQGNSA. The CDR3 DNA sequence: TGTGCCAGCGCCTGGGTGGGTGAAGCTTTCTTT. It is translated as CASAWVGEAFF. The variable domain in full, completed from reference TRBV7-2 and TRBJ1-1, reads GAGVSQSPSNKVTEKGKDVELRCDPISGHTALYWYRQSLGQGLEFLIYFQGNSAPDKSGLPSDRFSAERTGGSVSTLTIQRTQQEDSAVYLCASAWVGEAFFGQGTRLTVV.

V usage is TRBV7-3 and J usage is TRBJ1-6; the D is unclear. The germline CDR1 and CDR2 sequences are SGHTA and FQGTGA. The CDR3 contains 16 residues. The ends were cut back, 5 bases at V and 0 bases at J, with 11 bases in the middle. The CDR3 nucleotides read TGTGCCAGCAGCCAAAGACCAAGCTCCTATAATTCACCCCTCCACTTT. Translated, it gives CASSQRPSSYNSPLHF.

The rearrangement joins TRBV9 to TRBJ2-1, with 15 nucleotides matching TRBD2. The CDR3 contains 15 residues. Germline V lookup: CDR1 SGDLS, CDR2 YYNGEE. V was clipped by 4 bases and J by 9 bases; unmatched bases: 5. The CDR3 is CASSSRTSGGGEQFF. For the CDR3, the DNA is TGTGCCAGCAGCTCACGGACTAGCGGGGGGGGTGAGCAGTTCTTC.

The chain carries TRBV19 and TRBJ2-3, with D perhaps matching TRBD1 or TRBD2 (6 bases each). CDR3 length: 11 residues. CDR1 is LNHDA and CDR2 is SQIVND in the germline V gene (reference sequence). The ends were cut back, 8 bases at V and 8 bases at J, with 11 bases in the middle. Here the CDR3 DNA reads TGTGCCAGTGTTTCGGGGGCTACGCAGTATTTT. Translation: CASVSGATQYF.

The CDR3 sequence: CASSIRSAGANVLTF. CDR3 DNA: TGTGCCAGTAGTATAAGATCGGCTGGGGCCAACGTCCTGACTTTC. The chain joins TRBV19 to TRBJ2-6; D not certain. Germline V CDR1 and CDR2: LNHDA, SQIVND (reference sequence). The CDR3 runs 15 residues. V was pared by 2 bases and J by 2 bases, with 7 bases between.

The genes are TRBV27 and TRBJ2-4, with 14 bases lining up with TRBD2. Germline lookup yields CDR1 MNHEY and CDR2 SMNVEV (reference sequence). Trimming at V came to 6 bases and at J to 6 bases, leaving 4 bases not matched to a gene. This CDR3 is 15 amino acids long. CDR3 sequence reads: CASRTSGGAGNIQYF. The CDR3 region has the DNA TGTGCCAGCAGGACTAGCGGGGGGGCCGGAAACATTCAGTACTTC.

V is TRBV7-9 and J is TRBJ1-2, with D possibly TRBD1 on 5 matching bases. Trimming took off 1 base at V and 2 bases at J, with 17 bases between the two ends. CDR1 SEHNR and CDR2 FQNEAQ come from the germline V gene (reference sequence). This CDR3 is built from 17 residues. The CDR3 loop is CASSLEIRAGSNYGYTF. The CDR3 bases are TGTGCCAGCAGCTTAGAAATAAGGGCAGGGAGCAACTATGGCTACACCTTC.

The chain employs TRBV15 and TRBJ1-4; D might be TRBD1 (5 bases). CDR1 and CDR2 from the germline V gene are LNHNV and YYDKDF (reference sequence). The CDR3 is made up of 15 amino acids. Deletions cut 1 base from V and 7 bases from J, with 13 bases between. CDR3 bases: TGTGCCACCAGCAGAGTAGGGGCCGGGCGTGAAAAACTGTTTTTT. Amino acid sequence: CATSRVGAGREKLFF.

In DNA, the CDR3 is TGTGCCAGCTCACTCCTCAAGGGGGTGAGGACCGGGGAGCTGTTTTTT. Its protein is CASSLLKGVRTGELFF. The V call is TRBV18, the J call TRBJ2-2; TRBD1 might be the D (6 bases). Germline V gene lookup returns CDR1 KGHSH and CDR2 LQKENI. V lost 4 bases and J 5 bases, leaving 17 bases between the germline ends. The CDR3 totals 16 residues. The complete variable domain, with remaining parts taken from reference TRBV18 and TRBJ2-2, reads NAGVMQNPRHLVRRRGQEARLRCSPMKGHSHVYWYRQLPEEGLKFMVYLQKENIIDESGMPKERFSAEFPKEGPSILRIQQVVRGDSAAYFCASSLLKGVRTGELFFGEGSRLTVL.

In this sample, this clone turned up a few times. The J gene is TRBJ2-2, the V gene TRBV12-5, with a weak D call TRBD1 (7 bases). The CDR3 is 18 amino acids. V was pared by 5 bases and J by 7 bases, with 26 bases between. The V gene's germline CDR1 is LGHNT and CDR2 FRNRAP. The CDR3 sequence: CASGPPSPGGAGIGELFF. The CDR3 DNA reads TGTGCTAGTGGTCCACCCTCGCCAGGGGGTGCGGGGATCGGGGAGCTGTTTTTT.

This clone was seen only a few times. The CDR3 reads CASSQEQTANYGYTF. The CDR3 DNA reads as TGCGCCAGCAGCCAGGAACAGACAGCTAACTATGGCTACACCTTC. The rearrangement links TRBV5-1 to TRBJ1-2; D is perhaps TRBD1 (5 bases). Germline V lookup: CDR1 SGHRS, CDR2 YFSETQ. Trimming removed 4 bases at V and 0 bases at J, with 13 bases between. The CDR3 has 15 amino acids.

The rearrangement links TRBV5-1 to TRBJ2-7, with 15 bases matching TRBD2. This CDR3 region has 16 residues. V shed 4 bases, J shed 4 bases, and the junction held 6 bases outside the gene matches. Germline loops: CDR1 SGHRS, CDR2 YFSETQ. This chain's CDR3 is CASSPSGLAGGYEQYF. The DNA of the CDR3 is TGCGCCAGCAGCCCCTCCGGACTAGCGGGAGGGTACGAGCAGTACTTC.

This chain joins TRBV11-2 and TRBJ2-7; D possibly corresponds to TRBD2 (7 bases). CDR1 and CDR2 (germline): SGHAT, FQNNGV. Trimming left V 5 bases short and J 3 bases short, with 17 bases between. CDR3 length equals 15 residues. The CDR3 sequence: CASSGGGGAFYEQYF. The CDR3 nucleotides read TGTGCCAGCAGCGGAGGCGGGGGCGCCTTCTACGAGCAGTACTTC.

This clone was recorded once. The genes are TRBV7-2 and TRBJ2-1; TRBD2 agrees at 7 bases. CDR3 size: 12 residues. Germline CDR1 is SGHTA and CDR2 is FQGNSA. Trimming took 10 bases from V and 9 from J; bases not matched to a gene: 9. In DNA, the CDR3 is TGTGCCATCGCAAGCGGGGCCTTTGAGCAGTTCTTC. Translating gives CAIASGAFEQFF.

The sample holds a few counts of this clone. This chain joins TRBV12-5 and TRBJ1-5; D is uncertain. The germline gives CDR1 LGHNT, CDR2 FRNRAP. The CDR3 consists of 13 residues. V lost 7 bases and J lost 2, with 9 bases in between. CDR3 DNA sequence: TGTGCTAGTGCCCTCACGGGCAATCAGCCCCAGCATTTT. The encoded protein is CASALTGNQPQHF.

V usage is TRBV7-9 and J usage is TRBJ2-3; possibly TRBD2 for D (6 bases). The CDR3 runs 15 residues. CDR1 is SEHNR, CDR2 FQNEAQ, per germline (reference sequence). V lost 4 bases to trimming and J lost 0 bases, with 11 bases between them. CDR3 nucleotides: TGTGCCAGCAGCTCTTACAGCGGGAGCACAGATACGCAGTATTTT. Translation gives CASSSYSGSTDTQYF.

The J gene is TRBJ2-7, the V gene TRBV7-2, with unresolved D. CDR1 and CDR2 (germline): SGHTA, FQGNSA. This CDR3 has 15 amino acids. V was cut by 0 bases and J by 5 bases, with 14 bases left in between. The CDR3 coding sequence is TGTGCCAGCAGCTTAGCGCTCTTCGGTTTCGACGAGCAGTACTTC. It codes for CASSLALFGFDEQYF. Based on the CDR3 plus reference TRBV7-2 and TRBJ2-7, the full variable domain is GAGVSQSPSNKVTEKGKDVELRCDPISGHTALYWYRQSLGQGLEFLIYFQGNSAPDKSGLPSDRFSAERTGGSVSTLTIQRTQQEDSAVYLCASSLALFGFDEQYFGPGTRLTVT.

The chain combines TRBV5-1 with TRBJ2-6; weak D call: TRBD2 (5 bases). The V and J ends lost 1 base and 5 bases respectively, with 10 bases between them. This CDR3 is built from 15 residues. Germline V gives CDR1 SGHRS, CDR2 YFSETQ. The CDR3 loop is CASSLSGPRANVLTF. The DNA for the CDR3 is TGCGCCAGCAGCTTGAGCGGACCAAGGGCCAACGTCCTGACTTTC.

This clone was detected only once. J is TRBJ2-1 and V is TRBV10-3; TRBD2 matches 10 bases. The CDR3 has 15 residues. Germline V lookup: CDR1 ENHRY, CDR2 SYGVKD. V lost 4 bases and J lost 6; bases outside the gene matches: 6. The CDR3: CAISASLAGVNEQFF. In DNA, the CDR3 is TGTGCCATCAGTGCGTCGCTAGCGGGAGTCAATGAGCAGTTCTTC.

This rearrangement joins TRBV19 to TRBJ1-4; D remains ambiguous. The CDR3 consists of 13 residues. Germline V CDR1 and CDR2: LNHDA, SQIVND (reference sequence). The V end lost 3 bases, the J end lost 5 bases, and 7 bases lay between the germline ends. CDR3 bases: TGTGCCAGTAGTATTTCAGAGAATGAAAAACTGTTTTTT. Residues: CASSISENEKLFF.

The rearrangement links TRBV5-1 to TRBJ2-2, with 8 bases lining up with TRBD1. Germline CDR1 SGHRS, CDR2 YFSETQ. This CDR3 contains 15 residues. V lost 4 bases, J lost 1 base, and 3 bases stayed unmatched. The CDR3 loop is CASSRGTGNTGELFF. CDR3 coding DNA: TGCGCCAGCAGCCGGGGGACAGGGAACACCGGGGAGCTGTTTTTT.